This T cell receptor (beta chain) was documented in a study of coeliac disease. The CDR3 runs 16 residues. The germline CDR1 and CDR2 sequences are GTSNPN and SVGIG (reference sequence). V was shortened by 0 bases and J by 3 bases, with 17 bases between the two germline ends. Sequencing was performed with immunoSEQ multiplex PCR; in TCRdb, only in-frame clones are kept and a portion is missing. The sample holds several thousand clones, approximately 60% seen once. The sequencing sample was made of intraepithelial lymphocytes from the gut. The rearrangement uses TRBV30 and TRBJ2-5, with a possible D match to TRBD1 (5 bases). The receptor comes from a woman aged 55-69 years with celiac disease. In DNA form, the CDR3 reads TGTGCCTGGAGTGTACTTAATTGGGGCCCGAAAGAGACCCAGTACTTC. As protein: CAWSVLNWGPKETQYF.